This TCR beta chain was found in a study of blood T cell repertoires in COVID-19. Produced via immunoSEQ multiplex PCR; TCRdb's table is partial and in-frame only. The table has about 140,000 clones, 84% seen once. The germline V gene encodes CDR1 SNHLY and CDR2 FYNNEI. V lost 6 bases to trimming and J lost 0 bases, with 9 bases between them. The CDR3 sequence is 13 residues long. Source material: peripheral blood. The receptor comes from a human donor in a cohort sampled during active COVID-19. V is TRBV2 and J is TRBJ2-7; weak D call: TRBD2 (5 bases). CDR3 nucleotide sequence: TGTGCCAGCAGGGACCGGGACTCCTACGAGCAGTACTTC. Translated: CASRDRDSYEQYF.